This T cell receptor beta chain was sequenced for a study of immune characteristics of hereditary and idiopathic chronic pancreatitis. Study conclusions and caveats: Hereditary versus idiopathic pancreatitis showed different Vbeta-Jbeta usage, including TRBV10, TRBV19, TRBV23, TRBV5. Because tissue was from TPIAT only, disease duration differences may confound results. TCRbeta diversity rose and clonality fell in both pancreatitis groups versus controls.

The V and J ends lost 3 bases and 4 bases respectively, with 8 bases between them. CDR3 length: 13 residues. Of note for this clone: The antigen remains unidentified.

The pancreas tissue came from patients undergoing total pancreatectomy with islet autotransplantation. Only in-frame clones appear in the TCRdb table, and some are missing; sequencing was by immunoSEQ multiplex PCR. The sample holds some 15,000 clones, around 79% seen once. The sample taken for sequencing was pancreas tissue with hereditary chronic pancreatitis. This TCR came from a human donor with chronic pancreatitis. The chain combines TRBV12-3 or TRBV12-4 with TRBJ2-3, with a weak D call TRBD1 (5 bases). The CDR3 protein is CASSFAGPDTQYF. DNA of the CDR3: TGTGCCAGCAGTTTTGCAGGGCCAGATACGCAGTATTTT.